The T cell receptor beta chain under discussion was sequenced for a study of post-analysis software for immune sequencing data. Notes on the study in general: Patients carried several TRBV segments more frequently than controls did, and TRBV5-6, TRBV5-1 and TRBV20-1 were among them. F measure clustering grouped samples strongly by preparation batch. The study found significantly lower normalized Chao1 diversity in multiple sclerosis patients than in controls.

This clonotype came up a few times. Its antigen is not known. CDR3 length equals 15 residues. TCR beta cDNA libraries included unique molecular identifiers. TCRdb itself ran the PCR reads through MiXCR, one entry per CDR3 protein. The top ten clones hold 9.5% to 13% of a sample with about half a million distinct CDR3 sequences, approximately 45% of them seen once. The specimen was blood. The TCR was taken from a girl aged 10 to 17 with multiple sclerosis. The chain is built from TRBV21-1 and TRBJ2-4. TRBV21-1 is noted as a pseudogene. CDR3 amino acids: CASSKTGLAKNIQYF. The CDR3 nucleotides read TGTGCCAGCAGCAAAACCGGACTAGCCAAAAACATTCAGTACTTC.